A single sample is the source of the 20 T cell receptor beta chains below, sequenced in a study of cytomegalovirus exposure and HLA in healthy donors. It was with 60 Vbeta and 13 Jbeta primers that the PCR ran. TCRdb's table, derived via immunoSEQ multiplex PCR, lists solely in-frame clones and lacks some. The table records approximately 140,000 clones, 82% of them present only once. The sequencing sample was made of PBMCs. The source is a male donor in good health and CMV-seronegative.

The J gene is TRBJ2-3, the V gene TRBV4-3; 8 bases match TRBD1. CDR1 and CDR2 from the germline V gene are LGHNA and YSLEER. The CDR3 has 19 amino acids. The ends lost 0 bases at V and 1 base at J; junction bases unmatched: 12. The CDR3 reads CASSQDASQGASGTDTQYF. The DNA for the CDR3 is TGCGCCAGCAGCCAAGATGCGTCCCAGGGGGCGTCAGGCACAGATACGCAGTATTTT.

In DNA form, the CDR3 reads TGTGCCAGCAGCGATGGGGGGACAGCTGGCTACACCTTC. Protein product: CASSDGGTAGYTF. V gene TRBV7-3 combines with J gene TRBJ1-2; 7 positions match TRBD1. V lost 5 bases to trimming and J lost 7 bases; unmatched junction nucleotides: 7. The CDR3 runs 13 residues. CDR1 is SGHTA and CDR2 is FQGTGA in the germline V gene.

The chain couples TRBV19 to TRBJ2-2, with 8 bases lining up with TRBD2. The CDR3 totals 14 residues. Germline V lookup: CDR1 LNHDA, CDR2 SQIVND (reference sequence). Trimming took 6 bases from V and 4 from J; bases not matched to a gene: 4. The CDR3 DNA is TGTGCCAGTAGCCCGGGACTAGTCACCGGGGAGCTGTTTTTT. This encodes CASSPGLVTGELFF.

The chain uses TRBV5-6 and TRBJ2-4, with D hard to call. The CDR3 is made up of 14 amino acids. The germline gives CDR1 SGHDT, CDR2 YYEEEE. Trimming stripped 4 bases from V and 7 bases from J, with 15 bases between. CDR3 nucleotides: TGTGCCAGCAGCAGCACCCCAGGTGGGAACATTCAGTACTTC. Protein product: CASSSTPGGNIQYF.

V is TRBV30 and J is TRBJ2-5, with 13 positions matching TRBD2. CDR1 and CDR2 from the germline V gene are GTSNPN and SVGIG (reference sequence). The V gene end was trimmed by 0 bases and the J gene end by 2 bases; junction bases not matched to a gene: 6. The CDR3 spans 17 residues. For the CDR3, the DNA is TGTGCCTGGAGTGTCCGCCGGACTAGCGGGAGTCAAGAGACCCAGTACTTC. As protein: CAWSVRRTSGSQETQYF.

The chain is built from TRBV2 and TRBJ2-1, with 9 bases that match TRBD1. Trimming at V came to 6 bases and at J to 8 bases, leaving 8 bases not matched to a gene. Germline V gene lookup returns CDR1 SNHLY and CDR2 FYNNEI. This CDR3 is built from 14 residues. CDR3 coding DNA: TGTGCCAGCAGCGGACAGGGGTGGGAATATGAGCAGTTCTTC. Protein: CASSGQGWEYEQFF. Full variable domain (outside the CDR3, taken from reference TRBV2 and TRBJ2-1): EPEVTQTPSHQVTQMGQEVILRCVPISNHLYFYWYRQILGQKVEFLVSFYNNEISEKSEIFDDQFSVERPDGSNFTLKIRSTKLEDSAMYFCASSGQGWEYEQFFGPGTRLTVL.

The gene calls are TRBV4-3 and TRBJ2-1, with a weak D call TRBD1 (5 bases). V was cut by 3 bases and J by 2 bases, with 8 bases left in between. Per germline, CDR1 LGHNA and CDR2 YSLEER. The CDR3 is 14 amino acids. Here the CDR3 DNA reads TGCGCCAGCAGCCACGGACACCCCTACAATGAGCAGTTCTTC. This codes for CASSHGHPYNEQFF.

This chain joins TRBV13 and TRBJ2-1; TRBD2 matches at 11 bases. The CDR3 covers 16 residues. CDR1 is PRHDT and CDR2 is FYEKMQ in the germline V gene (reference sequence). The trim removed 5 bases at V and 2 bases at J, leaving 5 bases unmatched. The CDR3: CASSLGSGRAYNEQFF. The CDR3, as DNA: TGTGCCAGCAGCCTCGGTAGCGGGAGGGCCTACAATGAGCAGTTCTTC.

The chain recombines TRBV2 with TRBJ2-7; 8 positions match TRBD1. Germline trimming cut 3 bases from V and 2 bases from J; bases unmatched to any gene: 3. This CDR3 spans 14 amino acids. CDR1 and CDR2 (germline): SNHLY, FYNNEI. This CDR3 is CASSDTGGTYEQYF. The CDR3 DNA reads TGTGCCAGCAGTGACACAGGGGGGACCTACGAGCAGTACTTC.

This clone was seen a single time. The chain links TRBV11-2 to TRBJ1-1; 7 bases line up with TRBD1. The CDR3 loop spans 15 amino acids. V dropped 4 bases and J dropped 2; count of bases not matched to a gene: 7. Germline lookup yields CDR1 SGHAT and CDR2 FQNNGV. The CDR3 DNA reads TGTGCCAGCAGCTGGGGGGACAGAAGAAACACTGAAGCTTTCTTT. Encoded protein: CASSWGDRRNTEAFF.

This clone has a handful of counts. The chain has TRBV25-1 and TRBJ2-3; unclear D gene. Germline loops: CDR1 MGHDK, CDR2 SYGVNS. Trimming pared 5 bases from V and 1 base from J, leaving 4 bases between. The CDR3 loop spans 12 amino acids. The DNA for the CDR3 is TGTGCCAGCAGTCGGGGCACAGATACGCAGTATTTT. Encoded protein: CASSRGTDTQYF.

A single count supports this clone. The chain employs TRBV4-1 and TRBJ1-2, with TRBD1 identical over 8 bases. CDR3 length equals 15 residues. The V and J ends lost 4 bases and 1 base, in that order; junction bases with no gene match: 5. Germline assignment: CDR1 MGHRA and CDR2 YSYEKL. CDR3 sequence reads: CASSLGTGVNYGYTF. The CDR3 bases are TGCGCCAGCAGCCTTGGGACAGGAGTTAACTATGGCTACACCTTC.

The V gene is TRBV27, the J gene TRBJ2-5; D gene ambiguous. The ends were cut back, 4 bases at V and 5 bases at J, with 14 bases in the middle. Per the germline V gene, CDR1 is MNHEY and CDR2 is SMNVEV (reference sequence). The CDR3 has 14 amino acids. CDR3 DNA: TGTGCCAGCAGTTCCCCAGGCTTCAGGGAGACCCAGTACTTC. This gives the protein CASSSPGFRETQYF.

This rearrangement joins TRBV7-3 to TRBJ1-2; 7 nucleotides align to TRBD1. Losses at the gene ends were 4 bases for V and 10 bases for J; bases not matched to a gene: 6. The CDR3 sequence is 12 residues long. Per the germline V gene, CDR1 is SGHTA and CDR2 is FQGTGA. CDR3 sequence (DNA): TGTGCCAGCAGCTCAAACAGGGGAGACTACACCTTC. Encoded protein: CASSSNRGDYTF.

The chain recombines TRBV27 with TRBJ2-7, with TRBD2 matching 8 bases. CDR3 length: 17 residues. CDR1 is MNHEY and CDR2 is SMNVEV in the germline V gene (reference sequence). V was clipped by 5 bases and J by 1 base; unmatched bases: 13. In nucleotides, the CDR3 is TGTGCCAGCAGTCCCGGGGGGGCAGGCATCCCGTCCTACGAGCAGTACTTC. The encoded protein is CASSPGGAGIPSYEQYF.

The chain has TRBV19 and TRBJ1-5, with a weak D call TRBD1 (6 bases). Trimming shortened V by 6 bases and J by 6 bases, and 21 bases separated the two germline ends. CDR1 and CDR2 from the germline V gene are LNHDA and SQIVND (reference sequence). There are 16 residues in the CDR3. The CDR3 here is CASRGNTRGFSQPQHF. In nucleotides, the CDR3 is TGTGCCAGTAGGGGGAATACGAGGGGGTTTAGTCAGCCCCAGCATTTT.

The genes are TRBV9 and TRBJ2-7; the D gene is possibly TRBD1 (6 bases). The germline CDR1 and CDR2 sequences are SGDLS and YYNGEE. The CDR3 is made up of 13 amino acids. V lost 3 bases, J lost 2 bases, and 9 bases lay in between. Here the CDR3 DNA reads TGTGCCAGCAGCGGACGGGACACCTACGAGCAGTACTTC. Its protein is CASSGRDTYEQYF. Based on the CDR3 plus reference TRBV9 and TRBJ2-7, the full variable domain is DSGVTQTPKHLITATGQRVTLRCSPRSGDLSVYWYQQSLDQGLQFLIQYYNGEERAKGNILERFSAQQFPDLHSELNLSSLELGDSALYFCASSGRDTYEQYFGPGTRLTVT.

The V call is TRBV11-2, the J call TRBJ1-1; TRBD1 matches 11 bases. Germline-derived CDR1 and CDR2 are SGHAT and FQNNGV. V gave up 1 base and J gave up 5 bases; unmatched junction bases: 3. This CDR3 has 15 residues. This CDR3 is CASSLGDRGVTEAFF. CDR3 bases: TGTGCCAGCAGCTTAGGGGACAGGGGGGTTACTGAAGCTTTCTTT.

This rearrangement joins TRBV27 to TRBJ2-3; perhaps TRBD2 as D (5 bases). CDR1 and CDR2 (germline): MNHEY, SMNVEV (reference sequence). The V end was cut by 3 bases, the J end by 4 bases, with 5 bases between. The CDR3 extends over 12 amino acids. CDR3 coding DNA: TGTGCCAGCAGTTTTAGCGCAGATACGCAGTATTTT. Translating gives CASSFSADTQYF.

This chain uses TRBV4-1 with TRBJ1-2; D is uncertain. The CDR3 loop spans 15 amino acids. From germline, CDR1 is MGHRA and CDR2 YSYEKL. V dropped 6 bases and J dropped 5 bases, with 19 bases sitting between them. CDR3 sequence (DNA): TGCGCCAGCAGTGTCACCGGGTCCCAAGGATATGGCTACACCTTC. This encodes CASSVTGSQGYGYTF.